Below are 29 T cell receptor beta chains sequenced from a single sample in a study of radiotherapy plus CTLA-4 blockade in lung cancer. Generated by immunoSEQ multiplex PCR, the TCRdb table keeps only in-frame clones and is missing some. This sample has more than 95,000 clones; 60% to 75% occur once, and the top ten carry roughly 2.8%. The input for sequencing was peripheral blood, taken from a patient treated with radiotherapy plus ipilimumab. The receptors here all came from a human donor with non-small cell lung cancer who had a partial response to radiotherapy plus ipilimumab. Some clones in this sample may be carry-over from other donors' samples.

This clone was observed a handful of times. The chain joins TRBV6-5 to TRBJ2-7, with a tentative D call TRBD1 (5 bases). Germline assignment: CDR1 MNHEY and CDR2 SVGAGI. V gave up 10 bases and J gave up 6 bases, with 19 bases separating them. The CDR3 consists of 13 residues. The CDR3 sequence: CAINSQDKSEQYF. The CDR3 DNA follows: TGTGCCATCAATTCCCAGGACAAATCCGAGCAGTACTTC.

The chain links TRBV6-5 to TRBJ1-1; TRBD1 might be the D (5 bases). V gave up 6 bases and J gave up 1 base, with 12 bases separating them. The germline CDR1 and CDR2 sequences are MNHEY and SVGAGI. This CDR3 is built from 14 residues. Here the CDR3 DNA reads TGTGCCAGCAGACCGGGACTGACGAACACTGAAGCTTTCTTT. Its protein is CASRPGLTNTEAFF.

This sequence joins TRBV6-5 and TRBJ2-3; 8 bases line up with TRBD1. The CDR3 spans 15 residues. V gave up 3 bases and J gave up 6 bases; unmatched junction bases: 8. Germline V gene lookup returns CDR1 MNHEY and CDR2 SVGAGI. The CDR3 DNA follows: TGTGCCAGCAGTTATTGGGGACAGGTATCCGATACGCAGTATTTT. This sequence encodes CASSYWGQVSDTQYF.

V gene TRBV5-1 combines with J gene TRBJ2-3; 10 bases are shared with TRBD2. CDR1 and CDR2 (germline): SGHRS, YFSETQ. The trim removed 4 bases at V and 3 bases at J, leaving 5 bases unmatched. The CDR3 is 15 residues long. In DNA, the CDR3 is TGCGCCAGCAGCCCGGAGCGGGGGGGGACAGATACGCAGTATTTT. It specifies CASSPERGGTDTQYF.

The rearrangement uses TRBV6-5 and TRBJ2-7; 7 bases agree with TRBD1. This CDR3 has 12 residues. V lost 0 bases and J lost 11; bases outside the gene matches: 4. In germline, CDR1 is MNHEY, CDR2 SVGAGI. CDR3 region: CASSYSTGREYF. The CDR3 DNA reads TGTGCCAGCAGTTACTCGACAGGGCGCGAGTACTTC.

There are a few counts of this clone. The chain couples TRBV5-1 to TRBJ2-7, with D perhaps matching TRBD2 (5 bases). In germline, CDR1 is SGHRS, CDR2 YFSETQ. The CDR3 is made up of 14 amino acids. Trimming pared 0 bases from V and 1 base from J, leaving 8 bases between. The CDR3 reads CASSLVPGSYEQYF. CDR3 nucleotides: TGCGCCAGCAGCTTGGTTCCGGGATCCTACGAGCAGTACTTC.

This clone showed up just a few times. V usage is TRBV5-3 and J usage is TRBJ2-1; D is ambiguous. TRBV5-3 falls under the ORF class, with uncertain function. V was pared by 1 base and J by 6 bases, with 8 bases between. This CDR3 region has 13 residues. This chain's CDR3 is CARSLITANEQFF. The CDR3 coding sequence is TGTGCCAGAAGCTTGATAACAGCCAATGAGCAGTTCTTC.

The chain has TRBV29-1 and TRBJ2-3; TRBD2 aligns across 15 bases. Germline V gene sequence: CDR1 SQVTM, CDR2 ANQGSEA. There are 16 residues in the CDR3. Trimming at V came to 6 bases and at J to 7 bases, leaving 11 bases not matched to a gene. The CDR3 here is CSVLVGTSGGKNTQYF. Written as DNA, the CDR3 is TGCAGCGTCCTGGTAGGGACTAGCGGGGGGAAGAATACGCAGTATTTT.

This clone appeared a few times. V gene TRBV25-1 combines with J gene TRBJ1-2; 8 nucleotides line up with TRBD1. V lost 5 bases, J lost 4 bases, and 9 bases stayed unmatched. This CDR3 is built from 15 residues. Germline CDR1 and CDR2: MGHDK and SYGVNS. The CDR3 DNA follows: TGTGCCAGCAGTCGCAGAGACAGGGGCTCCTATGGCTACACCTTC. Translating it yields CASSRRDRGSYGYTF.

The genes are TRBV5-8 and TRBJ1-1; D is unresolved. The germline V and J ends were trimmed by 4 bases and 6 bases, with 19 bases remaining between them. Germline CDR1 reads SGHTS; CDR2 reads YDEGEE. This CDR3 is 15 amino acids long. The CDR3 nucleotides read TGTGCCAGCAGCGTTTCTCAGGCGGGCTCGTCTGAAGCTTTCTTT. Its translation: CASSVSQAGSSEAFF.

As DNA, the CDR3 is TGTGCCAGCGGGGTGGACAGCTTTGAAGCTTTCTTT. Translated, it gives CASGVDSFEAFF. The gene calls are TRBV6-1 and TRBJ1-1, with D possibly TRBD1 on 6 matching bases. The V and J ends lost 8 bases and 7 bases respectively, with 14 bases between them. The germline CDR1 and CDR2 sequences are MNHNS and SASEGT. CDR3 length: 12 amino acids.

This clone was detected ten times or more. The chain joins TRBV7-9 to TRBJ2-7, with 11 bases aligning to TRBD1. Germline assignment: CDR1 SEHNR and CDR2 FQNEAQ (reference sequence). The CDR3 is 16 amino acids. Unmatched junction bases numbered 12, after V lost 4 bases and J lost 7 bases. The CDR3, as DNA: TGTGCCAGCAGCTCGCGGGACAGGGGGAATTTTGGGGAGCAGTACTTC. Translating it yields CASSSRDRGNFGEQYF.

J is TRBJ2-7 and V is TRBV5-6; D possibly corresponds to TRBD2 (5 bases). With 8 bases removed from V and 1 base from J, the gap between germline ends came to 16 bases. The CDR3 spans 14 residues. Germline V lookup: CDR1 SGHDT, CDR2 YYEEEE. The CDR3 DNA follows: TGTGCCAGTACAAGCGGACTCATATCCTACGAGCAGTACTTC. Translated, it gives CASTSGLISYEQYF.

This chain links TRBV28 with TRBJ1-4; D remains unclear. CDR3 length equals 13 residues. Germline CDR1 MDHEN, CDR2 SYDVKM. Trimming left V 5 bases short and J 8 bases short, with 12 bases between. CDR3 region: CASSPGEVEKLFF. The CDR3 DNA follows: TGTGCCAGCAGTCCTGGGGAGGTCGAAAAACTGTTTTTT. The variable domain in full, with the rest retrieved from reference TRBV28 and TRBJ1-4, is DVKVTQSSRYLVKRTGEKVFLECVQDMDHENMFWYRQDPGLGLRLIYFSYDVKMKEKGDIPEGYSVSREKKERFSLILESASTNQTSMYLCASSPGEVEKLFFGSGTQLSVL.

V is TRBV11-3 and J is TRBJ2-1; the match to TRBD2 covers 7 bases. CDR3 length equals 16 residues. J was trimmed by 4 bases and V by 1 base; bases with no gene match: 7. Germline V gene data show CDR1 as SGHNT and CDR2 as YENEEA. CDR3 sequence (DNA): TGTGCCAGCAGCTTAGGGCCTCCGGGGGGATACAATGAGCAGTTCTTC. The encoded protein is CASSLGPPGGYNEQFF.

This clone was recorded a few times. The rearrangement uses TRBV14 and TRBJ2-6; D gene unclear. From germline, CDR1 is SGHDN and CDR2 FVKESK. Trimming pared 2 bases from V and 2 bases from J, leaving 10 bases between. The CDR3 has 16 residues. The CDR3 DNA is TGTGCCAGCAGCCAAAGGCAGGCCGCTGGGGCCAACGTCCTGACTTTC. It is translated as CASSQRQAAGANVLTF.

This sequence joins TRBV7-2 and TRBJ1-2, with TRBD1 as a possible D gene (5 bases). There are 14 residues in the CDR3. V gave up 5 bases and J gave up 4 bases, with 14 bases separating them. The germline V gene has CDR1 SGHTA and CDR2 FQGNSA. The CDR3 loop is CASSPQGPGYGYTF. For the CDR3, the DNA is TGTGCCAGCAGCCCTCAGGGCCCCGGCTATGGCTACACCTTC.

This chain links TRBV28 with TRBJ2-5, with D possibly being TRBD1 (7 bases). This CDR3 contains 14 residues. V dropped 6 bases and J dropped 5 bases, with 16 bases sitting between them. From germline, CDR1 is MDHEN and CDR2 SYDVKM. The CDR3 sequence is CASRLQGRRETQYF. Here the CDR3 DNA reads TGTGCCAGCAGACTACAGGGGAGGAGGGAGACCCAGTACTTC.

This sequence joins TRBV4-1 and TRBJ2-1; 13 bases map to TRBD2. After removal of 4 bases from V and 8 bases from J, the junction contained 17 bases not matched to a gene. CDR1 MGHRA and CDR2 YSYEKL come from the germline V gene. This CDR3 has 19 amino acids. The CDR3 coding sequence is TGCGCCAGCAGCCCGGGACTAGCGGGGATAAATTGGAGGAAGGATGAGCAGTTCTTC. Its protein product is CASSPGLAGINWRKDEQFF.

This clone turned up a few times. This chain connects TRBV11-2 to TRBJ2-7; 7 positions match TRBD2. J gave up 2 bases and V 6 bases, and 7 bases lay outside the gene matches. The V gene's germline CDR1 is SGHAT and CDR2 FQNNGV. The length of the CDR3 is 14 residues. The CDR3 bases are TGTGCCAGCAGTATAGCGGGCGTTACCTACGAGCAGTACTTC. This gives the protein CASSIAGVTYEQYF.

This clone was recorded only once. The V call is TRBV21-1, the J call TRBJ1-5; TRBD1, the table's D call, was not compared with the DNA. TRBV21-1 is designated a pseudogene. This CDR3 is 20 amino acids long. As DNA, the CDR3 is TGTGCCAGCAGCATACAAGACAGGGGGCGAGGGATTTATAGCAATCAGCCCCAGCATTTT. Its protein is CASSIQDRGRGIYSNQPQHF.

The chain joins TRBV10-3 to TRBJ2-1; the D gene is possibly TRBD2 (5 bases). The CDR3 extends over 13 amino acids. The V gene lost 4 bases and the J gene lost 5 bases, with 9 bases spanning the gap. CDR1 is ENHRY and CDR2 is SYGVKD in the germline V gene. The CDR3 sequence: CAISGGLDNEQFF. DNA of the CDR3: TGTGCCATCAGTGGCGGACTCGACAATGAGCAGTTCTTC.

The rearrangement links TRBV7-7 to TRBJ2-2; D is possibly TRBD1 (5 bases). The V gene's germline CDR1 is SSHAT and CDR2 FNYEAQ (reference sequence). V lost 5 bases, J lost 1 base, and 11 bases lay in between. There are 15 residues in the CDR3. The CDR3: CASSLDTLNTGELFF. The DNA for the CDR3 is TGTGCCAGCAGCCTGGACACCTTGAACACCGGGGAGCTGTTTTTT.

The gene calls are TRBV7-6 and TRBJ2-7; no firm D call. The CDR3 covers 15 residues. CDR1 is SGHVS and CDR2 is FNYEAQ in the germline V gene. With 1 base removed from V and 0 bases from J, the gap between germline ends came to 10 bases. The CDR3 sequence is CASSLEAGSSYEQYF. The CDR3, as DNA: TGTGCCAGCAGCTTAGAGGCAGGAAGCTCCTACGAGCAGTACTTC.

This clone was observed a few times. CDR3 sequence (DNA): TGTGCCAGCAGCCCTTGGGCATCGTCAGATACGCAGTATTTT. This translates into CASSPWASSDTQYF. The genes are TRBV5-5 and TRBJ2-3; D unclear. The ends were cut back, 4 bases at V and 4 bases at J, with 13 bases in the middle. The CDR3 contains 14 residues. Germline CDR1 SGHKS, CDR2 YYEKEE (reference sequence).

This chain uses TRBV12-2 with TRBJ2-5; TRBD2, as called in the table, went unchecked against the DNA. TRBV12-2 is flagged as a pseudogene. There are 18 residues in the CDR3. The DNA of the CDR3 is TGTGCAAGTCGCCCCCCGGCACTAGCGGGAGGGCCCCCAGAGACCCAGTACTTC. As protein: CASRPPALAGGPPETQYF.

CDR3 residues: CASSLTTGGPGELFF. The CDR3 DNA sequence: TGTGCCAGCAGCTTAACGACAGGGGGCCCCGGGGAGCTGTTTTTT. The chain carries TRBV7-3 and TRBJ2-2; TRBD1 matches 10 bases. V lost 0 bases to trimming and J lost 6 bases; unmatched junction nucleotides: 1. This CDR3 comprises 15 residues. The germline V gene encodes CDR1 SGHTA and CDR2 FQGTGA.

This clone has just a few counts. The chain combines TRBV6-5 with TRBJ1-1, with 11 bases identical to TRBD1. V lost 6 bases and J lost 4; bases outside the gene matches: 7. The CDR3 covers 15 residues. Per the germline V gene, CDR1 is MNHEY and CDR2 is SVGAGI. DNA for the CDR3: TGTGCCAGCAGCCGAGCCGGGACAGGGGGCACTGAAGCTTTCTTT. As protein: CASSRAGTGGTEAFF.

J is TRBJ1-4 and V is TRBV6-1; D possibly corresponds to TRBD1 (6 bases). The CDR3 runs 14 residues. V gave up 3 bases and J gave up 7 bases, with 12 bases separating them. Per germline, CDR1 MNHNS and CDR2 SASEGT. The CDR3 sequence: CASSEQGQVEKLFF. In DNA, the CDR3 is TGTGCCAGCAGTGAGCAGGGGCAGGTTGAAAAACTGTTTTTT.